These T cell receptor beta chains were read from a single sample in a study of cytomegalovirus exposure and HLA in healthy donors. Measured with immunoSEQ multiplex PCR; TCRdb has only the in-frame clones, and not every one. The sample has some 130,000 clones, 66% seen once; the top ten hold about 1.5%. Sequencing used PBMCs. The receptors here all came from a human donor in good health. CDR3s include the opening cysteine and the closing phenylalanine or tryptophan. A D gene is named only where the DNA matches it firmly. Part of the rows lack a size; the others show once, few, many or a class for expanded clones.

v_call	clone_size	j_call	d_call	cdr3_nt	cdr3_aa
TRBV2	-	TRBJ2-7	TRBD2	TGTGCCAGCGGTGTACGCCGGGGCGCGGGAGACGGGCAGTACTTC	CASGVRRGAGDGQYF
TRBV28	-	TRBJ1-5	-	TGTGCCAGCAGTTTTTATGTCAATCAGCCCCAGCATTTT	CASSFYVNQPQHF
TRBV27	few	TRBJ1-1	-	TGTGCCAGCAGTCTACAGATGAACACTGAAGCTTTCTTT	CASSLQMNTEAFF
TRBV29-1	-	TRBJ2-2	TRBD2	TGCAGCGTTGACGAAGCGGGAGATGTCGGGGAGCTGTTTTTT	CSVDEAGDVGELFF
TRBV5-4	-	TRBJ2-5	-	TGTGCCAGCAGCATAGAGGACAGACGCGAGACCCAGTACTTC	CASSIEDRRETQYF
TRBV4-1	-	TRBJ2-1	-	TGCGCCAGCAGCCAACCTCGGCTAGCGCTGGTCAATGAGCAGTTCTTC	CASSQPRLALVNEQFF
TRBV5-1	-	TRBJ2-1	TRBD2	TGCGCCAGCAGCTTGGGAGGCGGGAGAGCCTACAATGAGCAGTTCTTC	CASSLGGGRAYNEQFF
TRBV7-2	-	TRBJ2-3	TRBD2	TGTGCCAGCAGGGGAGGGACTAGCGGGAGATCAGATACGCAGTATTTT	CASRGGTSGRSDTQYF
TRBV28	-	TRBJ1-5	TRBD1	TGTGCCAGCAGTTCGGACAGGGTGTTTCAGCCCCAGCATTTT	CASSSDRVFQPQHF
TRBV7-9	-	TRBJ2-7	TRBD2	TGTGCAAGCAGCCCCCGGACTAGCGGGAGTGCCGAGCAGTACTTC	CASSPRTSGSAEQYF
TRBV10-3	-	TRBJ2-7	TRBD1	TGTGCCATCAGCATAGGGACAGGCTCCTACGAGCAGTACTTC	CAISIGTGSYEQYF
TRBV5-1	few	TRBJ1-2	TRBD1	TGCGCCAGCAGCACCACAGGGGAGAGAAGCTATGGCTACACCTTC	CASSTTGERSYGYTF
TRBV7-3	-	TRBJ2-5	TRBD2	TGTGCCAGCAGCTTAAATGCGGCGGGAGGGGGTGAGACCCAGTACTTC	CASSLNAAGGGETQYF
TRBV5-8	-	TRBJ1-5	TRBD1	TGTGCCAGCAGCCAGGGGGTTGGCAATCAGCCCCAGCATTTT	CASSQGVGNQPQHF
TRBV28	-	TRBJ2-2	TRBD2	TGTGCCAGCAAGCGGGACCCGAACACCGGGGAGCTGTTTTTT	CASKRDPNTGELFF
TRBV28	few	TRBJ1-5	-	TGTGCCAGCAGTTTCGGAGTTATTAGCAATCAGCCCCAGCATTTT	CASSFGVISNQPQHF
TRBV5-8	-	TRBJ1-4	-	TGTGCCAGCAGTTCCAGGGCAACTAATGAAAAACTGTTTTTT	CASSSRATNEKLFF
TRBV7-2	-	TRBJ2-5	TRBD2	TGTGCCAGCAGCGTGGGACTAGCGGGAGGGCCGGAGACCCAGTACTTC	CASSVGLAGGPETQYF
TRBV6-5	-	TRBJ2-2	-	TGTGCCAGCAGCCCCCTGGGCTTGAACACCGGGGAGCTGTTTTTT	CASSPLGLNTGELFF
TRBV2	-	TRBJ2-7	-	TGTGCCAGCAGTGGACAGGCCGCCTACGAGCAGTACTTC	CASSGQAAYEQYF
TRBV19	-	TRBJ2-3	TRBD1	TGTGCCAGTACACGGCCGGGACAGGGAAGAGATACGCAGTATTTT	CASTRPGQGRDTQYF
TRBV27	-	TRBJ1-5	-	TGTGCCAGCAGTTTATTCCGGCCAGGGATGGGGCCAAGTAGCAATCAGCCCCAGCATTTT	CASSLFRPGMGPSSNQPQHF
TRBV4-1	few	TRBJ2-7	TRBD2	TGCGCCAGCAGCCCGAGGAGCGGGAGCTACGAGCAGTACTTC	CASSPRSGSYEQYF
TRBV4-1	-	TRBJ2-1	TRBD2	TGCGCCAGCAGCCAACGGACTAGCGGGACAACCTACAATGAGCAGTTCTTC	CASSQRTSGTTYNEQFF
TRBV11-3	-	TRBJ2-7	TRBD2	TGTGCCAGCAGCCGGACTAGCGGGATCCTCCCCTACGAGCAGTACTTC	CASSRTSGILPYEQYF